This TCR beta chain stems from a study of cytomegalovirus exposure and HLA in healthy donors. Trimming cost V 1 base and J 5 bases; bases outside gene matches: 7. The CDR3 covers 16 residues. Germline V gene data show CDR1 as SGDLS and CDR2 as YYNGEE. Note on this clone: The antigen is undetermined.

General study findings and limits: Some TCR beta chains (164 of them) were listed as cytomegalovirus-associated. Subsequent analysis showed first-cohort TCR clusters tending to co-occur in more than 95 validation repertoires.

The repertoire was sequenced with immunoSEQ multiplex PCR; TCRdb's copy has only in-frame clones and lacks some. The sample holds fewer than 90,000 clones; approximately 88% are singletons and the top ten take 9.5% to 13%. The donors were members of the roughly 120-subject validation cohort (separate from the roughly 680-subject first cohort). Material for sequencing was PBMCs. The chain is built from TRBV9 and TRBJ2-5; 11 bases fit TRBD2. The source of this sequence is a young woman in good health and CMV-seropositive. The CDR3 is CASSVHSGGAGETQYF. CDR3 coding DNA: TGTGCCAGCAGCGTACATAGCGGGGGGGCGGGCGAGACCCAGTACTTC.